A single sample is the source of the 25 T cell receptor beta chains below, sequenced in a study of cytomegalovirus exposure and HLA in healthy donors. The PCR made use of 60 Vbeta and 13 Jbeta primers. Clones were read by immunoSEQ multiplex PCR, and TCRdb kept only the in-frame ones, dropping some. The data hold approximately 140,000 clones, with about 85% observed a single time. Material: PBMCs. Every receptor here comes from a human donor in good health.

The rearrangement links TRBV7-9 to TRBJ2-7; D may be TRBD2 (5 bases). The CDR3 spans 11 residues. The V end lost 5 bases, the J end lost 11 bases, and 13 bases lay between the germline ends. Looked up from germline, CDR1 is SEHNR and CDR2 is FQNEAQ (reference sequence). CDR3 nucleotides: TGTGCCAGCAGCCCATACGGGATAAAGTACTTC. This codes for CASSPYGIKYF.

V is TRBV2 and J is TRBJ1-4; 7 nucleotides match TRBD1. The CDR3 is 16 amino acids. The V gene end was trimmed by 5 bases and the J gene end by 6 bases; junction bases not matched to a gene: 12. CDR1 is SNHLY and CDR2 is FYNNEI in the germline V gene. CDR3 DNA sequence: TGTGCCAGCAGTAAAGGGGGCGGGGGGCGAGATGAAAAACTGTTTTTT. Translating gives CASSKGGGGRDEKLFF.

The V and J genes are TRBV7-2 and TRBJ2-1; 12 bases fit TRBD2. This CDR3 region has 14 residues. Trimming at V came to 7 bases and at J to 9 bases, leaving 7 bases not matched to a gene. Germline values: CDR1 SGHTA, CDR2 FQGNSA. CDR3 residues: CASMETSGRFEQFF. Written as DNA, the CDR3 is TGTGCCAGCATGGAGACTAGCGGGAGATTTGAGCAGTTCTTC.

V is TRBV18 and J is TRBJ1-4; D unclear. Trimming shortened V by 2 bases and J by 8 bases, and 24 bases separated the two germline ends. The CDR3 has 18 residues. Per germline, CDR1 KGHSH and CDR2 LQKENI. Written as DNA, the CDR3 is TGTGCCAGCTCACCAGGGCCGGGGATTGTCGGAATGGGGGAAAAACTGTTTTTT. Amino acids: CASSPGPGIVGMGEKLFF.

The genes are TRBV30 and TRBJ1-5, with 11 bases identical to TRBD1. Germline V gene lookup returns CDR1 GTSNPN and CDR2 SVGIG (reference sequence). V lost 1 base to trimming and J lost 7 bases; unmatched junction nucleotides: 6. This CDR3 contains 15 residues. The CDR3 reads CAWSAGQGARQPQHF. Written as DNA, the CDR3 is TGTGCCTGGAGTGCCGGACAGGGGGCACGGCAGCCCCAGCATTTT.

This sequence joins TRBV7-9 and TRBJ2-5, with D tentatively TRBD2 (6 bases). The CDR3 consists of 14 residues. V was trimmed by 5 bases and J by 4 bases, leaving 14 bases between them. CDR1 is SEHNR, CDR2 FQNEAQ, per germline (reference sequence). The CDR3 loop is CASSADRGGETQYF. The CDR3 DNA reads TGTGCCAGCAGCGCGGACCGGGGAGGAGAGACCCAGTACTTC.

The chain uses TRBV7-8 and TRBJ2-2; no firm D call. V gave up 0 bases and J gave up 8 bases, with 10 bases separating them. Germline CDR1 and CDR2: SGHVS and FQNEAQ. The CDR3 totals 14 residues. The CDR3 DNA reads TGTGCCAGCAGCTTAGCCGTAGCTCTTGGGGAGCTGTTTTTT. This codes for CASSLAVALGELFF.

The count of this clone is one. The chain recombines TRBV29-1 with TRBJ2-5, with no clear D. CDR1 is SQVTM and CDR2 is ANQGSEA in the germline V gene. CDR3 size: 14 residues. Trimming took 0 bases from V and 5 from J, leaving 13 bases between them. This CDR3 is CSVEDARFRETQYF. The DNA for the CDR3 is TGCAGCGTTGAAGACGCTCGATTCAGGGAGACCCAGTACTTC.

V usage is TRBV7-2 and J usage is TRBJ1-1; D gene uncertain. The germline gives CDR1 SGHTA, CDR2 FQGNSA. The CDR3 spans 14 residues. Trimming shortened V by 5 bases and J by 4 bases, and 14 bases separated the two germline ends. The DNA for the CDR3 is TGTGCCAGCAGCCTGAGCCCCGGACTCACTGAAGCTTTCTTT. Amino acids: CASSLSPGLTEAFF.

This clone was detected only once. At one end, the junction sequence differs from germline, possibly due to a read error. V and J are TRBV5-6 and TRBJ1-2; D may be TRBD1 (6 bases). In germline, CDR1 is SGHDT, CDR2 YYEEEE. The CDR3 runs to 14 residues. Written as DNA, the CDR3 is TGTGCCAGCAGCTTTGTAGTGGGGGCGTCTGGCTACCCCTTC. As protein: CASSFVVGASGYPF.

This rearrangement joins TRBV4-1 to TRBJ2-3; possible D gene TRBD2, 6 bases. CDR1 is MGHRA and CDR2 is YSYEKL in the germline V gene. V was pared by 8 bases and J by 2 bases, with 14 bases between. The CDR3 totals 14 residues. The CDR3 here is CASAGVADTDTQYF. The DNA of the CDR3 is TGCGCCAGCGCTGGGGTAGCGGACACAGATACGCAGTATTTT.

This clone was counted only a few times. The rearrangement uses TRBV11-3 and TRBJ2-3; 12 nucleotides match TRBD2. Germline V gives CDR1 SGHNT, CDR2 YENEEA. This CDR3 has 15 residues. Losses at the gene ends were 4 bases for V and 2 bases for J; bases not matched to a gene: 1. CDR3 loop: CASSWTSGVTDTQYF. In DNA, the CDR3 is TGTGCCAGCAGCTGGACTAGCGGGGTCACAGATACGCAGTATTTT. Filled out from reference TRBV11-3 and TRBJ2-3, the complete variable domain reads EAGVVQSPRYKIIEKKQPVAFWCNPISGHNTLYWYLQNLGQGPELLIRYENEEAVDDSQLPKDRFSAERLKGVDSTLKIQPAELGDSAVYLCASSWTSGVTDTQYFGPGTRLTVL.

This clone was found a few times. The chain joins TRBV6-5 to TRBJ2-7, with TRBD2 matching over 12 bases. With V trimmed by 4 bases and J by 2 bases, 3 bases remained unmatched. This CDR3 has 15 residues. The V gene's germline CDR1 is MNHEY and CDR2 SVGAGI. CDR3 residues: CASSFRTSGAYEQYF. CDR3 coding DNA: TGTGCCAGCAGTTTCCGGACTAGCGGGGCCTACGAGCAGTACTTC.

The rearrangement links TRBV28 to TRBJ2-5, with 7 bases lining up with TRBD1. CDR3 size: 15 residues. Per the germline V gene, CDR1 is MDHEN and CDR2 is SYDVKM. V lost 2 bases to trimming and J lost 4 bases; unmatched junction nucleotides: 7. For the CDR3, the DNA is TGTGCCAGCAGTTTACATACAGGGGAGTCAGAGACCCAGTACTTC. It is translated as CASSLHTGESETQYF.

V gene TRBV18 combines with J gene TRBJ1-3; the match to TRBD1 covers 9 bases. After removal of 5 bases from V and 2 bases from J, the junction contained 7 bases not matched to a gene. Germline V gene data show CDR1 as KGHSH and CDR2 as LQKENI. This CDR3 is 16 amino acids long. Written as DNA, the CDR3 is TGTGCCAGCTCATCCGGACAGGGGATTACTGGAAACACCATATATTTT. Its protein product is CASSSGQGITGNTIYF.

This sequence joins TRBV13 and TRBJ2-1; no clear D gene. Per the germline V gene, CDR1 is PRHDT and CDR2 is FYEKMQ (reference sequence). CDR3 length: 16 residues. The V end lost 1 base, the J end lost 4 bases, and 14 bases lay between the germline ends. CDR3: CASSLVVPSGYNEQFF. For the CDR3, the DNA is TGTGCCAGCAGCTTAGTCGTTCCATCGGGTTACAATGAGCAGTTCTTC.

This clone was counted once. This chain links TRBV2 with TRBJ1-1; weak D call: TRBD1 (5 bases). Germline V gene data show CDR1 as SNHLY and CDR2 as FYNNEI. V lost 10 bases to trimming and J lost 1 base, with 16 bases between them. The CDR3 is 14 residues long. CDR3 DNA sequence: TGTGCCACCCAAACCGACAGAACGAACACTGAAGCTTTCTTT. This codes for CATQTDRTNTEAFF.

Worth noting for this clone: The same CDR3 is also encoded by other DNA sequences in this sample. CDR3 in amino acids: CASSYGQTGANVLTF. The CDR3 DNA sequence: TGTGCCAGCAGTTACGGACAGACTGGGGCCAACGTCCTGACTTTC. The V gene is TRBV6-5, the J gene TRBJ2-6; possibly TRBD1 for D (6 bases). This CDR3 is 15 amino acids long. Germline V CDR1 and CDR2: MNHEY, SVGAGI. V was trimmed by 2 bases and J by 2 bases, leaving 7 bases between them.

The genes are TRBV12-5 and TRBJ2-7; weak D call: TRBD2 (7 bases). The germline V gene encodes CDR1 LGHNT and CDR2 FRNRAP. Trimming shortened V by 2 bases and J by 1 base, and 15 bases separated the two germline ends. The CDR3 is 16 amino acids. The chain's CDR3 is CASGLLGGAGSYEQYF. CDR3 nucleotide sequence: TGTGCTAGTGGTTTGCTGGGGGGGGCGGGTTCCTACGAGCAGTACTTC.

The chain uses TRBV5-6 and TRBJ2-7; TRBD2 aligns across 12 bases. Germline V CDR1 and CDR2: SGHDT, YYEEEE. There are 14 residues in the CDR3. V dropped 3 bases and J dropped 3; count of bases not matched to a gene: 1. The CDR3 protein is CASSSLAGGYEQYF. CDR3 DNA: TGTGCCAGCAGCTCACTAGCGGGGGGCTACGAGCAGTACTTC. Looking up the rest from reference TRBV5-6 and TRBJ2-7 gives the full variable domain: DAGVTQSPTHLIKTRGQQVTLRCSPKSGHDTVSWYQQALGQGPQFIFQYYEEEERQRGNFPDRFSGHQFPNYSSELNVNALLLGDSALYLCASSSLAGGYEQYFGPGTRLTVT.

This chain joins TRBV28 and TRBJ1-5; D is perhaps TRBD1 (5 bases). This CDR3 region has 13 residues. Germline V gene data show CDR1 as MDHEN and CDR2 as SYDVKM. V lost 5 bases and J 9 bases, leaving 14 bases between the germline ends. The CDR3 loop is CASSPPAGGPQHF. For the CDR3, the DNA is TGTGCCAGCAGTCCCCCCGCGGGGGGGCCCCAGCATTTT.

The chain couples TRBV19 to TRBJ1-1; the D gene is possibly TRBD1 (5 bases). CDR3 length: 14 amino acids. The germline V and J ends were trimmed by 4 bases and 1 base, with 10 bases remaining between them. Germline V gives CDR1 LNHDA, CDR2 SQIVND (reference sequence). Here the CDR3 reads CASSTHTGNTEAFF. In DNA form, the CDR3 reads TGTGCCAGTAGTACCCATACAGGGAACACTGAAGCTTTCTTT.

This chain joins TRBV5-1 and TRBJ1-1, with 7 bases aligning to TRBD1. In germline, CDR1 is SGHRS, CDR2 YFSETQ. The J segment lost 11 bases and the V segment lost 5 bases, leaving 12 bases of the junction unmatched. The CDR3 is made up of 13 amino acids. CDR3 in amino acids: CASSTTFDREAFF. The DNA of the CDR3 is TGCGCCAGCAGTACCACTTTTGACAGGGAGGCTTTCTTT.

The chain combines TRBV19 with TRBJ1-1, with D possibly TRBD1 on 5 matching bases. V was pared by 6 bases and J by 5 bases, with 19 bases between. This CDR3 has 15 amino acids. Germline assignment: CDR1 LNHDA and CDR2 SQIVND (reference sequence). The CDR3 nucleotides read TGTGCCAGTAGCCCCTTCGGACCGGAGGGGACTGAAGCTTTCTTT. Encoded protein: CASSPFGPEGTEAFF.

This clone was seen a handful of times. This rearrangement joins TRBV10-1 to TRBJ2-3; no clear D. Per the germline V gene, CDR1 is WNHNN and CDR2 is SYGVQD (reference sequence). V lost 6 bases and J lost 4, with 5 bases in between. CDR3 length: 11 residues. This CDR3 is CASSLADTQYF. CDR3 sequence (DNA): TGCGCCAGCAGCCTAGCAGATACGCAGTATTTT.